This T cell receptor beta chain is from a study of blood T cells in healthy people across ages. The study's findings and limits: There were more naive CD4+ cells and higher diversity in long-lived donors than in aged donors.

With regard to this clonotype: Its antigen is undetermined.

Isolated PBMCs totaled at least 7 million in each sample. It was with a sample-barcoded 5' primer and a J-beta primer mix that a second PCR of about 6 to 12 cycles was run. A template-switch adaptor containing 12 random nucleotides labeled each cDNA molecule. TCRdb fed the 5' RACE reads into MiXCR, producing one record per CDR3 protein. The sample has approximately 1,000,000 distinct CDR3 sequences, roughly 45% seen once. The germline CDR1 and CDR2 sequences are MNHEY and SMNVEV (reference sequence). The CDR3 is made up of 14 amino acids. V lost 6 bases to trimming and J lost 8 bases; unmatched junction nucleotides: 9.

The TCR originated in a woman in her sixties in good health. The chain uses TRBV27 and TRBJ2-1; 8 bases agree with TRBD1. The sequencing sample was made of blood. The CDR3 DNA sequence: TGTGCCAGCAGGCAGGGGGCAAGGTTCTATGAGCAGTTCTTC. It encodes CASRQGARFYEQFF.